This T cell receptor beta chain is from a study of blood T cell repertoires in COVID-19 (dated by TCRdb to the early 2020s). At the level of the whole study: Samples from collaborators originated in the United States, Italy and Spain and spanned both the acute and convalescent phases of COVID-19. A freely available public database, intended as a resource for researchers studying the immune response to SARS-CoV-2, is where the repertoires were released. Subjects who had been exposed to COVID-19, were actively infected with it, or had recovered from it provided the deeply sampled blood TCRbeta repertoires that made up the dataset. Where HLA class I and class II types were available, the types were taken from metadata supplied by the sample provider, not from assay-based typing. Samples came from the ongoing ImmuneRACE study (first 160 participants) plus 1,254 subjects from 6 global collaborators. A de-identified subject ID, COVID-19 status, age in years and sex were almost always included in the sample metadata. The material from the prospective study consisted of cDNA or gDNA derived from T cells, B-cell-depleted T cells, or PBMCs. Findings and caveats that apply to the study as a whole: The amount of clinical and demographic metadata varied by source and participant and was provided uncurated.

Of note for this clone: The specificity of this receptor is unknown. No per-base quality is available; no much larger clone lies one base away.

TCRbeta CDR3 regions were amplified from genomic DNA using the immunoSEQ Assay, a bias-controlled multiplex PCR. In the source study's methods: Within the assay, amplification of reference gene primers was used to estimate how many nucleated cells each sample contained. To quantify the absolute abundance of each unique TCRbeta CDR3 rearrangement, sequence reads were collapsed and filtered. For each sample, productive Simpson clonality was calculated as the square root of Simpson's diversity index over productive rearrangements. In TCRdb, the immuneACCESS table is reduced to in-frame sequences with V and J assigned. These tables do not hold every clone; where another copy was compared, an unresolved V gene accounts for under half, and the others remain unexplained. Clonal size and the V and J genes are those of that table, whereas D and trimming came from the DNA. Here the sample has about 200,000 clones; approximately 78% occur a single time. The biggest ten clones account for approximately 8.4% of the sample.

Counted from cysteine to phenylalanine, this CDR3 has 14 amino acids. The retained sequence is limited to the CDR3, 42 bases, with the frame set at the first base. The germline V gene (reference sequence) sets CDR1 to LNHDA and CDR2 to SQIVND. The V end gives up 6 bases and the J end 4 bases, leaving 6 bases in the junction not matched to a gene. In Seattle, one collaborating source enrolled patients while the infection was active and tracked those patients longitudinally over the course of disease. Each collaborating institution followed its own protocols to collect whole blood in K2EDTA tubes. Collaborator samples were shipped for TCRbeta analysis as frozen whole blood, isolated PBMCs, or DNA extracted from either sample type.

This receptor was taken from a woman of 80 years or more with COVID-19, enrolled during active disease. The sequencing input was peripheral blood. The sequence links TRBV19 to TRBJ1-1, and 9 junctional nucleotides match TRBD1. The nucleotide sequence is TGTGCCAGTAGCCAGGACAGGGGTTCCACTGAAGCTTTCTTT. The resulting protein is CASSQDRGSTEAFF.